These 10 T cell receptor beta chains were sequenced from one sample in a study of response to subunit inactivated influenza vaccine. TCRdb called the RT-PCR reads again in MiXCR, with one record for every CDR3 protein. The table has roughly 160,000 distinct CDR3 sequences, roughly a tenth seen once. Sample: non-naive T cells sorted from PBMCs, taken about 40 days after vaccination. Receptor source: a man aged 45-65 years who received an inactivated influenza vaccine.

The rearrangement uses TRBV20-1 and TRBJ2-7; D remains unclear. Trimming pared 5 bases from V and 4 bases from J, leaving 15 bases between. This CDR3 contains 13 residues. Germline V gene lookup returns CDR1 DFQATT and CDR2 SNEGSKA (reference sequence). The CDR3 region is CSAQVASKYEQYF. The CDR3 DNA is TGCAGTGCTCAGGTCGCCAGTAAGTACGAGCAGTACTTC.

This clonotype was detected many times. V usage is TRBV4-1 and J usage is TRBJ1-5; no definite D call. Germline CDR1 and CDR2: MGHRA and YSYEKL. Deletions cut 0 bases from V and 4 bases from J, with 10 bases between. The CDR3 has 15 amino acids. CDR3 protein: CASSQDWQLNQPQHF. The CDR3 DNA follows: TGCGCCAGCAGCCAAGATTGGCAGCTAAATCAGCCCCAGCATTTT.

This clonotype was detected ten times or more. The chain links TRBV11-2 to TRBJ2-7, with TRBD1 matching 7 bases. The CDR3 sequence is 15 residues long. CDR1 is SGHAT and CDR2 is FQNNGV in the germline V gene. The J segment lost 3 bases and the V segment lost 1 base, leaving 6 bases of the junction unmatched. The CDR3 spells CASSLVYRGGYEQYF. The CDR3 nucleotides are TGTGCCAGCAGCTTAGTGTACAGGGGCGGCTACGAGCAGTACTTC.

The rearrangement joins TRBV10-2 to TRBJ2-5; no firm D call. Germline-derived CDR1 and CDR2 are WSHSY and SAAADI. V shed 4 bases and J shed 3 bases, with 15 bases lying between them. The CDR3 contains 15 residues. The CDR3 nucleotides are TGCGCCAGCAGTGGTGTCGGCGTTACAGAAGAGACCCAGTACTTC. Protein: CASSGVGVTEETQYF.

This chain connects TRBV6-1 to TRBJ2-1, with 10 bases that match TRBD1. The CDR3 is made up of 15 amino acids. Germline CDR1 reads MNHNS; CDR2 reads SASEGT. V shed 6 bases and J 2 bases; nucleotides not matched to a gene: 4. CDR3 residues: CASRWDRGTYNEQFF. CDR3 DNA: TGTGCCAGCAGATGGGACAGGGGAACCTACAATGAGCAGTTCTTC.

The gene calls are TRBV9 and TRBJ2-1; 8 bases fit TRBD1. The CDR3 runs to 15 residues. The V segment lost 0 bases and the J segment 4 bases; nucleotides outside the gene matches: 3. Germline V gives CDR1 SGDLS, CDR2 YYNGEE. The CDR3 nucleotides read TGTGCCAGCAGCGTAGGGGACAGGCCTTACAATGAGCAGTTCTTC. Encoded protein: CASSVGDRPYNEQFF.

This clonotype was observed a handful of times. CDR3 DNA sequence: TGCGCCAGCAGCCTCGGGGGGGGCTACACCTTC. This translates into CASSLGGGYTF. The V call is TRBV5-1, the J call TRBJ1-2; D might be TRBD1 (5 bases). Germline CDR1 SGHRS, CDR2 YFSETQ. With 4 bases removed from V and 8 bases from J, the gap between germline ends came to 9 bases. This CDR3 has 11 residues. Full variable domain (remainder filled in from reference TRBV5-1 and TRBJ1-2): KAGVTQTPRYLIKTRGQQVTLSCSPISGHRSVSWYQQTPGQGLQFLFEYFSETQRNKGNFPGRFSGRQFSNSRSEMNVSTLELGDSALYLCASSLGGGYTFGSGTRLTVV.

This clonotype is medium-sized by share. The genes are TRBV7-6 and TRBJ2-2; the D gene is possibly TRBD1 (5 bases). The CDR3 is made up of 16 amino acids. Per germline, CDR1 SGHVS and CDR2 FNYEAQ. The V and J ends lost 5 bases and 2 bases respectively, with 15 bases between them. DNA for the CDR3: TGTGCCAGCAGCCTACTTCTAACAGGAAACACCGGGGAGCTGTTTTTT. Translated, it gives CASSLLLTGNTGELFF.

This clonotype came up many times. The chain uses TRBV6-5 and TRBJ2-3, with unresolved D. The germline V gene encodes CDR1 MNHEY and CDR2 SVGAGI. The ends were cut back, 2 bases at V and 6 bases at J, with 15 bases in the middle. This CDR3 region has 15 residues. The CDR3 is CASSYEQLKGDTQYF. The CDR3 bases are TGTGCCAGCAGTTACGAGCAGTTAAAAGGGGATACGCAGTATTTT.

On this clonotype: One junction end does not reproduce the germline sequence, and a read error may be involved. This chain uses TRBV11-2 with TRBJ2-5; D is uncertain. This CDR3 contains 17 residues. Germline loops: CDR1 SGHAT, CDR2 FQNNGV. CDR3 sequence reads: CASSLDQSRPRKETHYF. DNA for the CDR3: TGTGCCAGCAGCTTAGATCAGTCCAGGCCCCGTAAAGAGACCCATTACTTC.